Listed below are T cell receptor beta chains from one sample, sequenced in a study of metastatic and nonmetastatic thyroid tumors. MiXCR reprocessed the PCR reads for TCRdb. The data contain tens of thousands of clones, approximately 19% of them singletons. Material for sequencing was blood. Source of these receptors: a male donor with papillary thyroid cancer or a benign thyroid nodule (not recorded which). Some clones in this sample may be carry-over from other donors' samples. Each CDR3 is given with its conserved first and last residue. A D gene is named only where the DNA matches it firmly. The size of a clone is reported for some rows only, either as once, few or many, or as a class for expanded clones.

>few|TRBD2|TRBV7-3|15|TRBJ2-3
TGTGCCAGCAGCAGAAGCGGGGGGGATGGAGATACGCAGTATTTT
CASSRSGGDGDTQYF
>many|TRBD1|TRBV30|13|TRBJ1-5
TGTGCCTGGAGTGGACAGGGAGTTCAGCCCCAGCATTTT
CAWSGQGVQPQHF
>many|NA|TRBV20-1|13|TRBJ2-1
TGCAGTGCAATGCCCCAGCTAGACAATGAGCAGTTCTTC
CSAMPQLDNEQFF
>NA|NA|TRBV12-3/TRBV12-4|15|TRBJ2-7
TGTGCCAGCAGTTTCCGGGACGCCCAGGAGGGCGAGCAGTACTTC
CASSFRDAQEGEQYF
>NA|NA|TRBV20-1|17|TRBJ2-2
TGCAGTGTTCTAGGGGGCAGAACTAGCGCTCATACCGGGGAGCTGTTTTTT
CSVLGGRTSAHTGELFF
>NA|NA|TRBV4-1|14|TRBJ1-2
TGCGCCAGCAGCCGAGAGGGGCCCGGCTATGGCTACACCTTC
CASSREGPGYGYTF
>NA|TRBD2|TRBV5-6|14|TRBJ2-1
TGTGCCAGCAGCGATTCGGCGGGAGGGAATGAGCAGTTCTTC
CASSDSAGGNEQFF
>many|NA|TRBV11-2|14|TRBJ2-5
TGTGCCAGCAGCTTTACAGCCTCCCAAGAGACCCAGTACTTC
CASSFTASQETQYF
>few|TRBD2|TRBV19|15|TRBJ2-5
TGTGCCAGTAGTTTTTCGCGGGGGACCCAAGAGACCCAGTACTTC
CASSFSRGTQETQYF
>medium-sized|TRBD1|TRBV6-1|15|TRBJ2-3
TGTGCCAGCAGGGTCTCAGGGGGCGTGGCAGATACGCAGTATTTT
CASRVSGGVADTQYF
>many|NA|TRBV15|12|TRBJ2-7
TGTGCCACCAGCAGAGTGCCTTGGGAGCAGTACTTC
CATSRVPWEQYF
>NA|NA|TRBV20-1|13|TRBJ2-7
TGCAGTGCCACCCTCTCGCAGTCCTACGAGCAGTACTTC
CSATLSQSYEQYF
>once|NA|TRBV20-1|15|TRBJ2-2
TGCAGTGCTCTTGACATCATCGCGAACACCGGGGAGCTGTTTTTT
CSALDIIANTGELFF
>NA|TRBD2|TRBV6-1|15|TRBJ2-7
TGTGCCAGCAGCCCCGGGACTAGCGGGTCCTACGAGCAGTACTTC
CASSPGTSGSYEQYF
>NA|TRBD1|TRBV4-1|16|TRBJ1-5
TGCGCCAGCAGCCCCCTCCAGGGGGCGAGCAATCAGCCCCAGCATTTT
CASSPLQGASNQPQHF
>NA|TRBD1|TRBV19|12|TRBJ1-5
TGTGACAGTAGTACAGGGGCCCAGCCCCGGCATTTT
CDSSTGAQPRHF
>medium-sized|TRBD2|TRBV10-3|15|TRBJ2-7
TGTGCCATCAGCCCAGGCCTAGCGGGATCCCCCGAGCAGTACTTC
CAISPGLAGSPEQYF
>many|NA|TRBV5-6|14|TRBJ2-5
TGTGCCAGCAGGCCTAGGGGGGGGCAAGAGACCCAGTACTTC
CASRPRGGQETQYF
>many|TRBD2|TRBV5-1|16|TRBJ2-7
TGCGCCAGCAGCTTGGCCCCTAGCGGGAGTTCATACGAGCAGTACTTC
CASSLAPSGSSYEQYF
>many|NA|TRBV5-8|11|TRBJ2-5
TGTGCCAGCAGCTTGTCCCACCTAATTTACTTC
CASSLSHLIYF
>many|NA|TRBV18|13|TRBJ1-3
TGTGCCAGCTCACCTAACAAGGGGAACACCATATATTTT
CASSPNKGNTIYF
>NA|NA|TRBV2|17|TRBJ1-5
TGTGTCAGCACAGGTCTTCGAGCACCGTACCCGAATCAGCCCCAGCATTTT
CVSTGLRAPYPNQPQHF
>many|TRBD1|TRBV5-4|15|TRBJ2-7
TGTGCCAGCAGCGAGGGACAGGGGGCATCGTACGAGCAGTACTTC
CASSEGQGASYEQYF
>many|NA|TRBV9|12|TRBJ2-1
TGTGCCAGCAGCGTAGCTGGCTATGAGCAGTTCTTC
CASSVAGYEQFF
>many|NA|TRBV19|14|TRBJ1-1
TGTGCCGCCCAAAGTCGGACCGTGGACACTGAAGCTTTCTTT
CAAQSRTVDTEAFF
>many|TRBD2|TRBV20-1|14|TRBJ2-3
TGCAGTGCTAGAGGACTAGCGGACACAGATACGCAGTATTTT
CSARGLADTDTQYF
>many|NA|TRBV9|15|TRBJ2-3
TGTGCCAGCAGCGTAGTGTCTGTATCCACAGATACGCAGTATTTT
CASSVVSVSTDTQYF
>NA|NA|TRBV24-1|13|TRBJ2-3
TGTGCCGCGAGGGGGGGAAGTACAGATACGCAGTATTTT
CAARGGSTDTQYF
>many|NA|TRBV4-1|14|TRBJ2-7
TGCGCCAGCAGCCCAGGGACGGCAGGCTACGAGCAGTACTTC
CASSPGTAGYEQYF